This entry concerns a single T cell receptor (beta chain). Its antigen remains unidentified. Germline lookup yields CDR1 SGDLS and CDR2 YYNGEE. V trimming: 0 bases; J trimming: 2 bases; junction bases outside the gene matches: 11. The CDR3 contains 20 residues. These data come from a study of T cell responses to AZD1222 COVID-19 vaccine. Findings and limits, study-wide: Females made up more of the donors, who were largely white British, and clonal diversity may have come out too low. Repertoire samples came only from after the peak T cell response.

TCRdb keeps only in-frame clones here, not all; method: immunoSEQ multiplex PCR. Of 90,000 to 130,000 clones in the sample, 80% to 85% were seen once. The sequence was obtained from an adult in good health. Sequenced here: peripheral blood, sampled on day 0 of AZD1222 vaccination. V is TRBV9 and J is TRBJ2-4; 13 positions agree with TRBD2. The DNA for the CDR3 is TGTGCCAGCAGCGTAGTGGGGACTAGCGGGAACGAAGTATCCAAAAACATTCAGTACTTC. It specifies CASSVVGTSGNEVSKNIQYF.